The 6 T cell receptor beta chains below were found in one sample sequenced in a study of T cells in Graves' hyperthyroidism and ophthalmopathy. RNA transcripts served as the template for amplifying TCR beta CDR3 regions. Primed by the HTBI set, a first-round RT-PCR was run on the TCR CDR3. TCRdb reprocessed the multiplex PCR reads via MiXCR and lists one record per CDR3 protein. The data show 300,000 to 350,000 distinct CDR3 sequences, with 16% seen just once and around 34% held by the top ten. The sample was blood. The receptors stem from a man aged 25 to 40 with Graves' hyperthyroidism.

The chain joins TRBV20-1 to TRBJ1-2; 7 bases are shared with TRBD1. J gave up 6 bases and V 6 bases, and 22 bases lay outside the gene matches. CDR3 size: 17 residues. Germline CDR1 reads DFQATT; CDR2 reads SNEGSKA (reference sequence). The CDR3 region is CSALNNRDRGKVDGYTF. The CDR3 bases are TGCAGTGCCCTCAATAACCGGGACAGAGGAAAGGTTGATGGCTACACCTTC.

This clonotype was counted only a few times. The V call is TRBV5-6, the J call TRBJ1-2; D may be TRBD1 (5 bases). The CDR3 loop spans 16 amino acids. Per germline, CDR1 SGHDT and CDR2 YYEEEE. Trimming pared 4 bases from V and 8 bases from J, leaving 24 bases between. The CDR3 protein is CASSPGGLLGRGGYTF. CDR3 DNA sequence: TGTGCCAGCAGCCCCGGGGGGTTACTGGGGCGTGGGGGCTACACCTTC.

V and J are TRBV5-4 and TRBJ2-1; 9 bases are shared with TRBD1. V was clipped by 1 base and J by 5 bases; unmatched bases: 4. Germline V gives CDR1 SGHNT, CDR2 YYREEE (reference sequence). The CDR3 contains 15 residues. The CDR3 coding sequence is TGTGCCAGCAGCTTGATACAGGGGGCAGACAATGAGCAGTTCTTC. Translating gives CASSLIQGADNEQFF.

This clonotype was observed at least ten times. This chain joins TRBV12-3 or TRBV12-4 and TRBJ2-1; 8 bases are shared with TRBD1. The CDR3 length is 11 residues. The trim removed 3 bases at V and 15 bases at J, leaving 4 bases unmatched. The CDR3 sequence: CASSFGQGPFF. The CDR3 coding sequence is TGTGCCAGCAGTTTCGGACAGGGTCCGTTCTTC.

Many counts were recorded for this clonotype. The chain has TRBV12-3 or TRBV12-4 and TRBJ1-1; a possible D gene is TRBD1 (6 bases). Trimming pared 9 bases from V and 4 bases from J, leaving 15 bases between. The CDR3 consists of 13 residues. The CDR3 is CASQRGSVTEAFF. CDR3 coding DNA: TGTGCCAGTCAAAGGGGGTCGGTCACTGAAGCTTTCTTT.

V and J are TRBV6-4 and TRBJ2-2, with a weak D call TRBD2 (6 bases). This CDR3 contains 13 residues. The germline gives CDR1 MRHNA, CDR2 SNTAGT. The V end lost 3 bases, the J end lost 5 bases, and 7 bases lay between the germline ends. The CDR3 reads CASSESGTGELFF. The DNA for the CDR3 is TGTGCCAGCAGTGAAAGCGGGACCGGGGAGCTGTTTTTT.